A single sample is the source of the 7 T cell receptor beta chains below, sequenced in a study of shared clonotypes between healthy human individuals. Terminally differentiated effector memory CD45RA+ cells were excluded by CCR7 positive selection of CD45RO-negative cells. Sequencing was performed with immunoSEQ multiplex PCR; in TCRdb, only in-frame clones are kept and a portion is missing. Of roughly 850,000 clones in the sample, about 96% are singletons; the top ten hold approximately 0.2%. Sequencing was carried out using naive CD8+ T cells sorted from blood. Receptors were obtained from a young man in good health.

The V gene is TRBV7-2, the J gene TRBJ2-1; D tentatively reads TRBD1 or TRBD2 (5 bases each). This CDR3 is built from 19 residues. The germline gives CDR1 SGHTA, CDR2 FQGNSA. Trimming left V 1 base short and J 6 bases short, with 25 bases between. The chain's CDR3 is CASSLVLSGALELSNEQFF. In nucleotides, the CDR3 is TGTGCCAGCAGCTTAGTTCTGTCTGGGGCACTAGAGTTATCCAATGAGCAGTTCTTC.

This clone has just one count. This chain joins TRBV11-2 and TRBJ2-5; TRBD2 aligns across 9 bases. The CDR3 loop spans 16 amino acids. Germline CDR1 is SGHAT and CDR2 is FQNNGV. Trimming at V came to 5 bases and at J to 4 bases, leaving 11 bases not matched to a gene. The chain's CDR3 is CASSTLIAGVRETQYF. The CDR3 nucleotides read TGTGCCAGCAGCACACTAATAGCGGGAGTTCGAGAGACCCAGTACTTC. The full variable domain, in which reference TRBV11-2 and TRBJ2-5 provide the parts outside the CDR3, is EAGVAQSPRYKIIEKRQSVAFWCNPISGHATLYWYQQILGQGPKLLIQFQNNGVVDDSQLPKDRFSAERLKGVDSTLKIQPAKLEDSAVYLCASSTLIAGVRETQYFGPGTRLLVL.

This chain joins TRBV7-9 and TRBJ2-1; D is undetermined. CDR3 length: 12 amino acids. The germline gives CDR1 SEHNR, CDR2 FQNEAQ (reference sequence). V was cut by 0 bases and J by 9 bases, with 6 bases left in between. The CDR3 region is CASSLAWGEQFF. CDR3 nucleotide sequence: TGTGCCAGCAGCTTAGCGTGGGGTGAGCAGTTCTTC.

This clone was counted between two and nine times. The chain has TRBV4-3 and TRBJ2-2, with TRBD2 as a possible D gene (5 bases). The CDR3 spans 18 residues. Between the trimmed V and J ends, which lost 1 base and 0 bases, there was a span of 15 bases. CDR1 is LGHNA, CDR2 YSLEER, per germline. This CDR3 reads CASSQARVGNANTGELFF. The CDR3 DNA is TGCGCCAGCAGCCAAGCCCGGGTCGGGAACGCGAACACCGGGGAGCTGTTTTTT.

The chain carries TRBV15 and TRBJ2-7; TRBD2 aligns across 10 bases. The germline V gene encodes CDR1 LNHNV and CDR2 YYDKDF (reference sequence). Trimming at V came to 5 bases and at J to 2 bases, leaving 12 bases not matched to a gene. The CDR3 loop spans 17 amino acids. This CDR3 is CATSPRPTSGTAYEQYF. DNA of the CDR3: TGTGCCACCAGCCCCCGACCCACTAGCGGGACAGCCTACGAGCAGTACTTC.

The CDR3 sequence is CASSQTSGSSYNEQFF. The CDR3 bases are TGTGCCAGCAGCCAGACTAGCGGTAGCTCCTACAATGAGCAGTTCTTC. This chain connects TRBV11-2 to TRBJ2-1; 9 positions match TRBD2. Germline V gives CDR1 SGHAT, CDR2 FQNNGV. J was trimmed by 0 bases and V by 5 bases; bases with no gene match: 5. The CDR3 totals 16 residues. Supplemented by reference TRBV11-2 and TRBJ2-1, the full variable domain reads EAGVAQSPRYKIIEKRQSVAFWCNPISGHATLYWYQQILGQGPKLLIQFQNNGVVDDSQLPKDRFSAERLKGVDSTLKIQPAKLEDSAVYLCASSQTSGSSYNEQFFGPGTRLTVL.

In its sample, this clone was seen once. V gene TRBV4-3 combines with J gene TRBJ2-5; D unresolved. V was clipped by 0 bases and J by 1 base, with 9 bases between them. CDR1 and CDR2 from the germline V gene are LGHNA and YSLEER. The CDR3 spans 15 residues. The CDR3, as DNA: TGCGCCAGCAGCCAAGATGTGGCAGGCCAAGAGACCCAGTACTTC. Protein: CASSQDVAGQETQYF.